Presented here are 2 T cell receptor beta chains from one specimen sequenced in a study of beta chain features in type 1 diabetes. Study-wide findings and caveats: Shortening that was moderate but significant affected the TCRB CDR3s of Type 1 diabetes patients in all four CD4+ subsets.

Every isolated RNA sample was fully reverse transcribed, so sequencing captured expressed TCRB transcripts. Data came from immunoSEQ multiplex PCR; TCRdb stores just in-frame clones and leaves some out. The table records about 650,000 clones, around 12% of them present only once. Antigens of these TCRs are unknown. Sequencing was carried out using naive CD4+ T cells from blood. These receptor sequences come from a man aged 25 to 45 with type 1 diabetes.

The chain employs TRBV14 and TRBJ2-5, with TRBD1 identical over 8 bases. CDR1 SGHDN and CDR2 FVKESK come from the germline V gene. V shed 4 bases and J 2 bases; nucleotides not matched to a gene: 6. The CDR3 is 15 amino acids. The CDR3 loop is CASSPWTGLQETQYF. The CDR3 DNA is TGTGCCAGCAGCCCCTGGACAGGGTTGCAAGAGACCCAGTACTTC.

This clone was found a few times. This sequence joins TRBV7-2 and TRBJ2-5, with no clear D. The CDR3 has 14 amino acids. V was cut by 4 bases and J by 3 bases, with 12 bases left in between. Looked up from germline, CDR1 is SGHTA and CDR2 is FQGNSA. CDR3 region: CASSSSLPKETQYF. For the CDR3, the DNA is TGTGCCAGCAGCTCTTCTCTCCCCAAAGAGACCCAGTACTTC.